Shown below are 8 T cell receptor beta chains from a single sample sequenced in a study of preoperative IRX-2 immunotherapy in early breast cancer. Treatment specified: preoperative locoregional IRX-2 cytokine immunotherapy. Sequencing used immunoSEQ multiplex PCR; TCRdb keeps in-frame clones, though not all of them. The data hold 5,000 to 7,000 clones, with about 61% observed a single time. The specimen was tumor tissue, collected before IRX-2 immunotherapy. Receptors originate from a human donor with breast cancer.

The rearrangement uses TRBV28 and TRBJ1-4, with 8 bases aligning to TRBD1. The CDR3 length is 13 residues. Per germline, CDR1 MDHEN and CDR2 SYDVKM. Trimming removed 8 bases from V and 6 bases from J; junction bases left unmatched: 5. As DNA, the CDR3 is TGTGCCAGCCAGGGGGCTGGGGATGAAAAACTGTTTTTT. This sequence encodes CASQGAGDEKLFF. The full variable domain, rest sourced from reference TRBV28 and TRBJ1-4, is DVKVTQSSRYLVKRTGEKVFLECVQDMDHENMFWYRQDPGLGLRLIYFSYDVKMKEKGDIPEGYSVSREKKERFSLILESASTNQTSMYLCASQGAGDEKLFFGSGTQLSVL.

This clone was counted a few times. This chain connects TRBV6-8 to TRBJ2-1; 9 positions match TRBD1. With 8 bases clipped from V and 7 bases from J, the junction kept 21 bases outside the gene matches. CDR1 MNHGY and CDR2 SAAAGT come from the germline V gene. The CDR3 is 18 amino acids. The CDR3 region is CASGAHRSGQGMRNEQFF. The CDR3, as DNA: TGTGCCAGCGGAGCCCATCGGTCGGGACAGGGTATGAGGAATGAGCAGTTCTTC.

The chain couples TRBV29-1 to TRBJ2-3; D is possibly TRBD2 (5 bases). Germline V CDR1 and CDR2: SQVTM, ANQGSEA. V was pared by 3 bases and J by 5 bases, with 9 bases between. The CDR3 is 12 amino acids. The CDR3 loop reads CSVDKREDTQYF. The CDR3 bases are TGCAGCGTTGATAAGAGGGAAGATACGCAGTATTTT.

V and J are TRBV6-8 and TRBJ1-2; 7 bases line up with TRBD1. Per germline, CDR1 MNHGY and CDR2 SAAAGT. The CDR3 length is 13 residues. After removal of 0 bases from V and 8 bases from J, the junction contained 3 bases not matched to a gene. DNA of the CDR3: TGTGCCAGCAGTTACTCGACAGGGTCAGGCTACACCTTC. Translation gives CASSYSTGSGYTF.

The CDR3 region has the DNA TGTGCCAGCAGTGGCACGACTAGCGGGAGCTCCTACGAGCAGTACTTC. Its protein product is CASSGTTSGSSYEQYF. The chain couples TRBV6-8 to TRBJ2-7, with 12 bases matching TRBD2. V shed 5 bases, J shed 0 bases, and the junction held 5 bases outside the gene matches. The germline V gene encodes CDR1 MNHGY and CDR2 SAAAGT. This CDR3 comprises 16 residues.

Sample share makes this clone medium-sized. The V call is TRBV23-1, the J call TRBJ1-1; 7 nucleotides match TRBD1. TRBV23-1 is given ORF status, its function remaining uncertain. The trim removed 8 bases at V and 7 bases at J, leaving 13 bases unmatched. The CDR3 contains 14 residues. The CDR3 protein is CASGPSDRAHEAFF. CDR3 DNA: TGCGCCAGCGGACCCTCCGACAGGGCCCATGAAGCTTTCTTT.

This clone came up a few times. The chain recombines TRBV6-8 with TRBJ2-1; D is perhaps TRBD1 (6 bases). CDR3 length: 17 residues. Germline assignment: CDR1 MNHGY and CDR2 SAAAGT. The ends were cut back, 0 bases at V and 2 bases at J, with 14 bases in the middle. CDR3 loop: CASSYSTWSGAYNEQFF. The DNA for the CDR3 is TGTGCCAGCAGTTACTCGACATGGTCAGGGGCCTACAATGAGCAGTTCTTC.

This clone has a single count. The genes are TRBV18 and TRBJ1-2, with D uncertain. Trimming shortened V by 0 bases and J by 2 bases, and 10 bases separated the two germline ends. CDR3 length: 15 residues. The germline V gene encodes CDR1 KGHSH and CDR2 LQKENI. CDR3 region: CASSPPADRNYGYTF. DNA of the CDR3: TGTGCCAGCTCACCACCGGCAGATCGCAACTATGGCTACACCTTC.